This TCR beta chain is from a study of blood T cell repertoires in COVID-19. Study information: Sites across the United States, Italy and Spain contributed samples from acute and convalescent COVID-19.

Original data processing: Estimation of nucleated cell counts was performed using reference gene primer amplification. This table comes from immunoSEQ multiplex PCR, and its TCRdb copy is limited to in-frame clones, with some not included. V, J and clone size are taken as reported in that table, and D and trimming were inferred from the DNA itself. The repertoire holds roughly 430,000 clones, approximately 91% seen once, with 2% to 2.5% in the top ten. This study enrolled people aged about 18 to 90 from about 26 US geographic areas. V trimming: 5 bases; J trimming: 0 bases; junction bases outside the gene matches: 6. Germline lookup yields CDR1 SGHTA and CDR2 FQGNSA. This CDR3 has 15 residues.

The chain links TRBV7-2 to TRBJ1-1; 7 nucleotides agree with TRBD1. The source of this sequence is a woman aged 40 to 50 with acute COVID-19. Sequenced: PBMCs or T cells enriched from blood (not recorded which). The chain's CDR3 is CASSGPGTVNTEAFF. Here the CDR3 DNA reads TGTGCCAGCAGCGGACCCGGGACAGTGAACACTGAAGCTTTCTTT. Supplemented by reference TRBV7-2 and TRBJ1-1, the full variable domain reads GAGVSQSPSNKVTEKGKDVELRCDPISGHTALYWYRQSLGQGLEFLIYFQGNSAPDKSGLPSDRFSAERTGGSVSTLTIQRTQQEDSAVYLCASSGPGTVNTEAFFGQGTRLTVV.